The clone carrying this TCR beta chain appeared a few times. Compared with germline, one end of the junction differs, possibly owing to a read error. This specimen belongs to a study of CD8 T cells in ankylosing spondylitis. TCRdb fed the 5' RACE reads into MiXCR, producing one record per CDR3 protein. The sample has fewer than 400,000 distinct CDR3 sequences, about 15% seen once. The CDR3 runs 14 residues. Germline values: CDR1 MGHRA, CDR2 YSYEKL. The clonotype was recovered from a male donor with ankylosing spondylitis or in good health (not recorded which). The sequencing input was blood, either unsorted or a sorted T cell fraction (not recorded which). The chain couples TRBV4-1 to TRBJ2-5; a possible D gene is TRBD1 (6 bases). CDR3 protein: CASSPQGEVENQYF. The CDR3 DNA is TGCGCCAGCAGCCCACAGGGCGAGGTCGAGAACCAGTACTTC.